A single sample gave rise to the 11 T cell receptor beta chains below, sequenced in a study of cytomegalovirus exposure and HLA in healthy donors. In the PCR, 60 Vbeta and 13 Jbeta primers were used. The protocol was immunoSEQ multiplex PCR, while the TCRdb copy is restricted to in-frame clones and leaves out a portion. The data show some 100,000 clones, 65% to 75% seen once. Sequencing input: PBMCs. The receptors come from a woman under 30 in good health and CMV-seropositive.

The V gene is TRBV28, the J gene TRBJ2-3, with 9 positions matching TRBD1. Germline CDR1 MDHEN, CDR2 SYDVKM. V lost 4 bases, J lost 2 bases, and 10 bases stayed unmatched. The CDR3 is made up of 17 amino acids. CDR3 in DNA: TGTGCCAGCAGTTGGGACCCGGGACAGGGTTTCACAGATACGCAGTATTTT. Its translation is CASSWDPGQGFTDTQYF.

The genes are TRBV7-3 and TRBJ1-2; D possibly corresponds to TRBD1 (6 bases). Germline V gene lookup returns CDR1 SGHTA and CDR2 FQGTGA. The CDR3 sequence is 12 residues long. Deletions cut 5 bases from V and 7 bases from J, with 11 bases between. In DNA, the CDR3 is TGTGCCAGCAGCCTTGACAGGTCTGGCTACACCTTC. It yields the protein CASSLDRSGYTF.

This rearrangement joins TRBV10-3 to TRBJ2-7, with 9 bases that match TRBD2. The CDR3 contains 13 residues. The trim removed 11 bases at V and 1 base at J, leaving 6 bases unmatched. CDR1 and CDR2 (germline): ENHRY, SYGVKD. The CDR3 coding sequence is TGTGCCGCGGGACTAGCTGTTTCCTACGAGCAGTACTTC. It codes for CAAGLAVSYEQYF.

The rearrangement uses TRBV29-1 and TRBJ2-3, with D unclear. Germline-derived CDR1 and CDR2 are SQVTM and ANQGSEA. The CDR3 runs to 10 residues. Deletions cut 4 bases from V and 4 bases from J, with 3 bases between. CDR3 region: CSVVADTQYF. The CDR3 DNA follows: TGCAGCGTTGTCGCAGATACGCAGTATTTT.

The chain employs TRBV7-6 and TRBJ2-1, with TRBD1 identical over 8 bases. This CDR3 is 15 amino acids long. V dropped 5 bases and J dropped 2; count of bases not matched to a gene: 5. Germline CDR1 reads SGHVS; CDR2 reads FNYEAQ. This CDR3 reads CASSKGQGAYNEQFF. The CDR3 coding sequence is TGTGCCAGCAGCAAAGGACAGGGAGCCTACAATGAGCAGTTCTTC.

This clone was picked up a small number of times. This chain joins TRBV28 and TRBJ2-5; D may be TRBD2 (6 bases). Germline V lookup: CDR1 MDHEN, CDR2 SYDVKM. The CDR3 is 13 residues long. Trimming removed 5 bases at V and 3 bases at J, with 10 bases between. The CDR3 bases are TGTGCCAGCAGTATTCCGGGAGAAGAGACCCAGTACTTC. This gives the protein CASSIPGEETQYF.

This clone was counted once. The rearrangement joins TRBV7-3 to TRBJ2-7; 10 positions match TRBD2. This CDR3 spans 15 amino acids. The ends lost 2 bases at V and 2 bases at J; junction bases unmatched: 3. In germline, CDR1 is SGHTA, CDR2 FQGTGA. CDR3 residues: CASSLLAGVPYEQYF. The CDR3 DNA is TGTGCCAGCAGCTTACTAGCGGGAGTACCCTACGAGCAGTACTTC.

V gene TRBV30 combines with J gene TRBJ1-5; unclear D gene. Between the trimmed V and J ends, which lost 0 bases and 2 bases, there was a span of 5 bases. This CDR3 is built from 13 residues. Germline V CDR1 and CDR2: GTSNPN, SVGIG (reference sequence). In nucleotides, the CDR3 is TGTGCCTGGAGTGTGGAGGGCAATCAGCCCCAGCATTTT. Residues: CAWSVEGNQPQHF.

V gene TRBV7-3 combines with J gene TRBJ2-2; TRBD1 matches 9 bases. The CDR3 totals 15 residues. The V and J ends lost 3 bases and 4 bases, in that order; junction bases with no gene match: 3. Per the germline V gene, CDR1 is SGHTA and CDR2 is FQGTGA. CDR3 sequence: CASSLGQGRTGELFF. DNA of the CDR3: TGTGCCAGCAGCTTGGGACAGGGACGCACCGGGGAGCTGTTTTTT.

Only a few counts were recorded for this clone. The V and J genes are TRBV5-1 and TRBJ2-2; 7 bases match TRBD1. The CDR3 covers 14 residues. The germline gives CDR1 SGHRS, CDR2 YFSETQ. V shed 4 bases, J shed 6 bases, and the junction held 6 bases outside the gene matches. The CDR3 nucleotides are TGCGCCAGCAGCGAACAGGGGCCTCCCGGGGAGCTGTTTTTT. Its translation: CASSEQGPPGELFF.

The chain combines TRBV19 with TRBJ1-5; D may be TRBD1 (6 bases). In germline, CDR1 is LNHDA, CDR2 SQIVND (reference sequence). V gave up 2 bases and J gave up 1 base, with 15 bases separating them. The length of the CDR3 is 17 residues. CDR3 protein: CASSIIPQGTSNQPQHF. The CDR3 DNA follows: TGTGCCAGTAGTATAATTCCCCAGGGGACGAGCAATCAGCCCCAGCATTTT.